Described below is a single T cell receptor beta chain sequence and its context. This CDR3 is 14 amino acids long. Germline V gives CDR1 SNHLY, CDR2 FYNNEI. With V trimmed by 4 bases and J by 4 bases, 4 bases remained unmatched. Enrollees, about 18 to 95 years old, lived in 20 to 25 US areas. Cohorts were determined from participant-reported clinical history. Recovered participants had two consecutive negative NP/OP PCR tests, healthcare professional clearance, or symptom resolution. Assay used: immunoSEQ multiplex PCR; TCRdb lists only in-frame clones, some missing. Counted here are roughly 330,000 clones, 70% to 90% occurring once; the ten biggest clones make up about 9.4%. The source of the sample is a study of blood T cell repertoires in COVID-19.

The source material was PBMCs or T cells enriched from blood (not recorded which). The chain recombines TRBV2 with TRBJ1-2; TRBD1 agrees at 9 bases. The TCR was taken from a woman aged 18-30 years who had recovered from COVID-19. Here the CDR3 reads CASSGTGVVYGYTF. The CDR3 DNA follows: TGTGCCAGCAGTGGGACAGGGGTAGTCTATGGCTACACCTTC.